This entry is about one T cell receptor beta chain. This sample is drawn from a study of blood T cell repertoires in COVID-19. About the study: The cDNA or gDNA used as material had been derived from T cells, B-cell-depleted T cells, or PBMCs.

How the authors handled the data: Using reference gene primer amplification, nucleated cell counts were estimated. TCRdb keeps only in-frame clones here, not all; method: immunoSEQ multiplex PCR. V and J calls and clone size follow that table, whereas D and trimming were derived from the DNA. Here the sample spans 200,000 to 250,000 clones, almost 90% being singletons. Germline V CDR1 and CDR2: ENHRY, SYGVKD. The CDR3 has 15 amino acids. V was cut by 0 bases and J by 0 bases, with 9 bases left in between. The receptor was isolated from a woman aged 60-75 years with acute or convalescent COVID-19. This rearrangement joins TRBV10-3 to TRBJ2-7; weak D call: TRBD1 (5 bases). The sample taken for sequencing was peripheral blood. CDR3 residues: CAISESWQGSYEQYF. CDR3 bases: TGTGCCATCAGTGAGTCGTGGCAGGGCTCCTACGAGCAGTACTTC.